In this sample, the clone carrying this TCR beta chain turned up a few times. Antigen unknown. The data were obtained in a study of beta chain features in type 1 diabetes. General study points: Type 1 diabetes patients showed fewer insertions and more deletions at VDJ junctions.

Germline assignment: CDR1 SGHNT and CDR2 YYREEE (reference sequence). V was pared by 4 bases and J by 4 bases, with 21 bases between. The CDR3 runs 17 residues. Of the isolated RNA, all was reverse transcribed, and so the sequenced material was expressed TCRB transcripts. Reads from naive, central memory and regulatory T cell samples averaged about 3.3 million. Sequenced by immunoSEQ multiplex PCR; TCRdb stores in-frame clones only, minus some. The sample has about 350,000 clones, 15% to 20% seen once; the top ten hold about 0.045%. Sorting of CD4+ naive, central memory, regulatory and stem cell-like memory cells was performed via CD45RO/CCR7/CD25/CD127/CD95/CD27. Purity exceeding 95% was reached by all sorted populations.

Source material: naive CD4+ T cells from blood. The chain recombines TRBV5-4 with TRBJ2-1; D possibly corresponds to TRBD2 (7 bases). The TCR originated in a woman aged 18-29 years in good health. The CDR3 DNA reads as TGTGCCAGCAGCAGCGTCCGGGGGGCCACACCATACAATGAGCAGTTCTTC. It is translated as CASSSVRGATPYNEQFF.